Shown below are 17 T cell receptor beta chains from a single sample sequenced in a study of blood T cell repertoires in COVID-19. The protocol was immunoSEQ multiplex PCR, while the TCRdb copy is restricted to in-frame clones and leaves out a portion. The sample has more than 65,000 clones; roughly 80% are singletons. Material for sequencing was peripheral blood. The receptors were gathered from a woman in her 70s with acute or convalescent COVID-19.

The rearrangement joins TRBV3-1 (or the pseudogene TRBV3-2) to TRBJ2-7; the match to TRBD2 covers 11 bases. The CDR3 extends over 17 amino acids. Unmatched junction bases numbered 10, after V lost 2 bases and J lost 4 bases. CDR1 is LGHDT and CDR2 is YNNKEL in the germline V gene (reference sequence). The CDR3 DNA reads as TGTGCCAGCAGCCAAACCGGGACTAGCGGACAATCATACGAGCAGTACTTC. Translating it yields CASSQTGTSGQSYEQYF.

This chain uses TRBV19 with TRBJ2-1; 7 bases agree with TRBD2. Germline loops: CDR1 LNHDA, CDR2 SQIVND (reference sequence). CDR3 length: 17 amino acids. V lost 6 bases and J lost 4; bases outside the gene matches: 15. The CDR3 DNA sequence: TGTGCCAGTAGCCCATGGGGAGCGGGATGGAGTTACAATGAGCAGTTCTTC. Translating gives CASSPWGAGWSYNEQFF.

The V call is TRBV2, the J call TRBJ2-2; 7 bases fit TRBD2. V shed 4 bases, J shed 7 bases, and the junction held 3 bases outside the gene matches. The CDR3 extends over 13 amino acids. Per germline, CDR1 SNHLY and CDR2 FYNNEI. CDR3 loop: CASSGGGSGELFF. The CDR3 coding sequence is TGTGCCAGCAGTGGGGGCGGGAGCGGGGAGCTGTTTTTT.

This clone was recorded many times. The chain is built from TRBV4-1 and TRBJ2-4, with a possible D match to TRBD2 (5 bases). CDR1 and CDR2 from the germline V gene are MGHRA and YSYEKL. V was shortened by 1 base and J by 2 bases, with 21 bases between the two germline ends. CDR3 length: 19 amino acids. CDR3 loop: CASSQVGRQAGRSKNIQYF. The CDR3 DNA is TGCGCCAGCAGCCAAGTGGGTAGGCAGGCGGGTCGGTCCAAAAACATTCAGTACTTC.

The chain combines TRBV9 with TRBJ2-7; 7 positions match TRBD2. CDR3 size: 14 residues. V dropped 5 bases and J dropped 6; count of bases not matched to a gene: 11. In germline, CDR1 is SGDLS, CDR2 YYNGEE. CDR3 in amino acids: CASREGREIVEQYF. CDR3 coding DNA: TGTGCCAGCAGGGAGGGGAGGGAAATCGTCGAGCAGTACTTC.

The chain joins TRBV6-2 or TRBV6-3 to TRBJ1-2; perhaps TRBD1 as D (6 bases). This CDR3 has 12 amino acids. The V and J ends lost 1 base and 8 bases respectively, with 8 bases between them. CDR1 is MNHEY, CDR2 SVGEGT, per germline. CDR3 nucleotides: TGTGCCAGCAGTTACTACAGGGACGGCTACACCTTC. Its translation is CASSYYRDGYTF.

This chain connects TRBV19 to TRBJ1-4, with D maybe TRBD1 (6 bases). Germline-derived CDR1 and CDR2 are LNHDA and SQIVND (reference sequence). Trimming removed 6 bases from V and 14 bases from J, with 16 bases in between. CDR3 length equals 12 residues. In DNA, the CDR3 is TGTGCCAGTAGATCGGACAGTTTTTGGCTGTTTTTT. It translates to CASRSDSFWLFF.

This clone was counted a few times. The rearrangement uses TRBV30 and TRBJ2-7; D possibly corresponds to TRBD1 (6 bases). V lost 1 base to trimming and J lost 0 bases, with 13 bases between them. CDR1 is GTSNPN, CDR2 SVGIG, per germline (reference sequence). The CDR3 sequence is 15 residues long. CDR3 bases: TGTGCCTGGAGTGGACGGGACACTCTCTCCTACGAGCAGTACTTC. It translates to CAWSGRDTLSYEQYF.

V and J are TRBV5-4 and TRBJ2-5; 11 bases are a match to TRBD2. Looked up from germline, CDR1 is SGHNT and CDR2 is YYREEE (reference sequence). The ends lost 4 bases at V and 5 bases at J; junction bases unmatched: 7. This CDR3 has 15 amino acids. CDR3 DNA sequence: TGTGCCAGCAGCCTCCGGACTAGCGGGCAGGAGACCCAGTACTTC. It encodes CASSLRTSGQETQYF.

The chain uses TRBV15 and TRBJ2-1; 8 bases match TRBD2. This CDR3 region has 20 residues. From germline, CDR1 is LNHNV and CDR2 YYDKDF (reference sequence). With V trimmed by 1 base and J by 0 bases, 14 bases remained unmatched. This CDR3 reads CATSRGRGASGQSSYNEQFF. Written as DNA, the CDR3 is TGTGCCACCAGCAGAGGCCGTGGGGCTAGCGGGCAGAGCTCCTACAATGAGCAGTTCTTC.

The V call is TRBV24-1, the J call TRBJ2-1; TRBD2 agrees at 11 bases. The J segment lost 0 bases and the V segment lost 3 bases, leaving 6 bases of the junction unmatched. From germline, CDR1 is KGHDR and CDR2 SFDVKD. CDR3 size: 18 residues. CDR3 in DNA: TGTGCCACCAGTGATCCAGAGACTAGCGGGGCCTCCTACAATGAGCAGTTCTTC. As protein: CATSDPETSGASYNEQFF.

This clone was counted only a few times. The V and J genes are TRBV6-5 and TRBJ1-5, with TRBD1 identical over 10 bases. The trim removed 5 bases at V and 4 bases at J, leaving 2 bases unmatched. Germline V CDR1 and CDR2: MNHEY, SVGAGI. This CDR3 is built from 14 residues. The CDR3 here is CASSPGQGNQPQHF. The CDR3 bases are TGTGCCAGCAGTCCGGGACAGGGGAATCAGCCCCAGCATTTT.

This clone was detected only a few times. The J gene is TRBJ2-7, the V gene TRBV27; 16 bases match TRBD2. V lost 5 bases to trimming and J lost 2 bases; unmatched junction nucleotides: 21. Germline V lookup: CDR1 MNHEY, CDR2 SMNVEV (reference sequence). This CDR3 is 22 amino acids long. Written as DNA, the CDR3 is TGTGCCAGCAGTCCACAGCCAGGGACAGGCGGGACTAGCGGGAGGGCTGCCTACGAGCAGTACTTC. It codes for CASSPQPGTGGTSGRAAYEQYF.

CDR3 amino acids: CASSVFWNTEAFF. The CDR3 coding sequence is TGTGCCAGCAGTGTCTTCTGGAACACTGAAGCTTTCTTT. The chain is built from TRBV6-4 and TRBJ1-1; no firm D call. This CDR3 contains 13 residues. V lost 4 bases to trimming and J lost 1 base, with 7 bases between them. Germline CDR1 MRHNA, CDR2 SNTAGT.

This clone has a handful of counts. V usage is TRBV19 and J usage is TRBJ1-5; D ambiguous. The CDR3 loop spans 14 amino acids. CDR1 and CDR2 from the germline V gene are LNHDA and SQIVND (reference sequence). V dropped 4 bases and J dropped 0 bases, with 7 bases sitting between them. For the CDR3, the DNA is TGTGCCAGTAGTACCTCTAATAGCAATCAGCCCCAGCATTTT. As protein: CASSTSNSNQPQHF.

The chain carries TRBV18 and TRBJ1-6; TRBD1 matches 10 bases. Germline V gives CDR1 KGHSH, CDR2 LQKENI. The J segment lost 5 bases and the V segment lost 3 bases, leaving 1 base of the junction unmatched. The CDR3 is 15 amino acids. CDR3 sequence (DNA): TGTGCCAGCTCACCGGGACAGGGGAATAATTCACCCCTCCACTTT. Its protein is CASSPGQGNNSPLHF.

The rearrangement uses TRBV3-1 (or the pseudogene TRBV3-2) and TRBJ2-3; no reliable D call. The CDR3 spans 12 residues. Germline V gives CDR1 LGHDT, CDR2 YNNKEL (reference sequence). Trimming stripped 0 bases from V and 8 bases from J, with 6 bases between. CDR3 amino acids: CASSQDRSTQYF. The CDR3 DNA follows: TGTGCCAGCAGCCAAGATCGTTCTACGCAGTATTTT.